Shown below are 25 T cell receptor beta chains from a single sample sequenced in a study of blood T cell repertoires in COVID-19. The method was immunoSEQ multiplex PCR; TCRdb's version includes in-frame clones alone and lacks a portion of them. Among about 400,000 clones listed, 88% were seen once. Source material: PBMCs or T cells enriched from blood (not recorded which). Source of these receptors: a middle-aged woman with acute COVID-19.

The rearrangement uses TRBV19 and TRBJ1-1, with D tentatively TRBD1 (6 bases). Per germline, CDR1 LNHDA and CDR2 SQIVND (reference sequence). The CDR3 consists of 14 residues. V lost 0 bases to trimming and J lost 10 bases, with 15 bases between them. The CDR3, as DNA: TGTGCCAGTAGTATAGAGGGGGCCCCGGACGGAGCTTTCTTT. Translated, it gives CASSIEGAPDGAFF. Filled out from reference TRBV19 and TRBJ1-1, the complete variable domain reads DGGITQSPKYLFRKEGQNVTLSCEQNLNHDAMYWYRQDPGQGLRLIYYSQIVNDFQKGDIAEGYSVSREKKESFPLTVTSAQKNPTAFYLCASSIEGAPDGAFFGQGTRLTVV.

The genes are TRBV21-1 and TRBJ2-3; the D call in the table, TRBD1, was not verified against the DNA. TRBV21-1 is a pseudogene segment. The CDR3 has 16 amino acids. CDR3 nucleotide sequence: TGTGCCAGCAGCAATCCAACAGGCATTAGCACAGATACGCAGTATTTT. Residues: CASSNPTGISTDTQYF.

V gene TRBV2 combines with J gene TRBJ1-2, with 9 bases identical to TRBD1. The trim removed 11 bases at V and 8 bases at J, leaving 9 bases unmatched. Germline CDR1 and CDR2: SNHLY and FYNNEI. The CDR3 has 12 amino acids. The CDR3 region is CASARDREGYTF. The CDR3 DNA sequence: TGTGCCTCCGCAAGGGACAGGGAAGGCTACACCTTC.

In regard to this clone: Other DNA sequences in this sample translate to the same CDR3. The CDR3 loop is CASSLGQGGNQPQHF. CDR3 DNA: TGCGCCAGCAGCTTGGGGCAGGGTGGCAATCAGCCCCAGCATTTT. The chain carries TRBV5-1 and TRBJ1-5; D may be TRBD1 (5 bases). The CDR3 extends over 15 amino acids. Germline CDR1 is SGHRS and CDR2 is YFSETQ. V lost 0 bases and J 2 bases, leaving 9 bases between the germline ends.

The chain joins TRBV7-9 to TRBJ1-5; D not certain. The V gene lost 1 base and the J gene lost 0 bases, with 13 bases spanning the gap. The CDR3 has 17 amino acids. CDR1 and CDR2 (germline): SEHNR, FQNEAQ (reference sequence). For the CDR3, the DNA is TGTGCCAGCAGCTTAGGTCCCCTTAAACATAGCAATCAGCCCCAGCATTTT. It codes for CASSLGPLKHSNQPQHF.

CDR3 in amino acids: CASSEEWGGGGYTF. Here the CDR3 DNA reads TGTGCCAGCAGTGAAGAATGGGGAGGGGGTGGCTACACCTTC. J is TRBJ1-2 and V is TRBV6-1; possible D gene TRBD1, 6 bases. Germline V gene lookup returns CDR1 MNHNS and CDR2 SASEGT. V was pared by 1 base and J by 7 bases, with 13 bases between. The CDR3 spans 14 residues.

Regarding this clone: At the DNA level, this CDR3 is encoded by other sequences in the same sample as well. V is TRBV5-1 and J is TRBJ1-1, with unresolved D. V was clipped by 5 bases and J by 2 bases, with 10 bases between them. This CDR3 is 13 amino acids long. Germline CDR1 and CDR2: SGHRS and YFSETQ. The CDR3 region has the DNA TGCGCCAGCAGTCTCGAGGGAAACACTGAAGCTTTCTTT. It codes for CASSLEGNTEAFF.

The chain links TRBV20-1 to TRBJ2-7; TRBD2 is a possible D gene (5 bases). The CDR3 is 16 amino acids. The ends were cut back, 3 bases at V and 7 bases at J, with 25 bases in the middle. From germline, CDR1 is DFQATT and CDR2 SNEGSKA (reference sequence). CDR3 bases: TGCAGTGCTAGTTTTCAACCCCTAGCCTACATACGGGAGCAGTACTTC. Translated, it gives CSASFQPLAYIREQYF.

The V and J genes are TRBV27 and TRBJ2-5; D may be TRBD1 (7 bases). The germline gives CDR1 MNHEY, CDR2 SMNVEV (reference sequence). The CDR3 spans 15 residues. The germline V and J ends were trimmed by 3 bases and 4 bases, with 15 bases remaining between them. The CDR3 protein is CASSFRQGAGETQYF. The CDR3 bases are TGTGCCAGCAGTTTCCGACAGGGAGCGGGAGAGACCCAGTACTTC.

This rearrangement joins TRBV29-1 to TRBJ1-4, with no clear D. This CDR3 has 15 residues. The V gene's germline CDR1 is SQVTM and CDR2 ANQGSEA. V gave up 6 bases and J gave up 0 bases, with 14 bases separating them. The CDR3 DNA sequence: TGCAGCGTGGTAGGCGGTGATGCAACTAATGAAAAACTGTTTTTT. Translating gives CSVVGGDATNEKLFF.

The CDR3 bases are TGTGCCAGCTCATGGGAGGGACGAGGCTACACCTTC. It encodes CASSWEGRGYTF. This chain links TRBV18 with TRBJ1-2, with a tentative D call TRBD1 (5 bases). Trimming took 5 bases from V and 8 from J, leaving 12 bases between them. There are 12 residues in the CDR3. Germline V gives CDR1 KGHSH, CDR2 LQKENI.

This clone was picked up a small number of times. The gene calls are TRBV6-4 and TRBJ1-6; tentatively, D is TRBD1 (5 bases). V lost 2 bases to trimming and J lost 7 bases, with 9 bases between them. Germline CDR1 is MRHNA and CDR2 is SNTAGT. The CDR3 extends over 14 amino acids. CDR3 in amino acids: CASSDRGINSPLHF. The CDR3, as DNA: TGTGCCAGCAGTGACAGGGGAATCAATTCACCCCTCCACTTT.

The genes are TRBV19 and TRBJ2-7; D perhaps matches TRBD2 (5 bases). Trimming left V 6 bases short and J 7 bases short, with 16 bases between. Germline loops: CDR1 LNHDA, CDR2 SQIVND (reference sequence). The CDR3 length is 13 residues. This CDR3 reads CASSPGWKEEQYF. The CDR3 DNA sequence: TGTGCCAGTAGCCCGGGGTGGAAGGAAGAGCAGTACTTC.

The genes are TRBV19 and TRBJ2-5, with D possibly matching TRBD2 (6 bases). CDR1 is LNHDA, CDR2 SQIVND, per germline (reference sequence). This CDR3 comprises 12 residues. The V and J ends lost 7 bases and 4 bases respectively, with 10 bases between them. CDR3 sequence reads: CASKGGGETQYF. CDR3 in DNA: TGTGCCAGTAAGGGAGGTGGAGAGACCCAGTACTTC.

The chain combines TRBV24-1 with TRBJ1-4; D possibly corresponds to TRBD1 (6 bases). V lost 5 bases to trimming and J lost 3 bases, with 15 bases between them. CDR3 length: 16 amino acids. The germline V gene encodes CDR1 KGHDR and CDR2 SFDVKD. DNA of the CDR3: TGTGCCACCAGTGTCCGAAAACAGGGTCCTAATGAAAAACTGTTTTTT. Translated: CATSVRKQGPNEKLFF.

The chain links TRBV2 to TRBJ1-5; D unresolved. V lost 6 bases and J 5 bases, leaving 17 bases between the germline ends. Germline V gives CDR1 SNHLY, CDR2 FYNNEI. CDR3 length: 15 amino acids. In DNA form, the CDR3 reads TGTGCCAGCAGCCCCGGCGGGTCAGTTTATCAGCCCCAGCATTTT. Its translation: CASSPGGSVYQPQHF. Complete variable domain (other parts from reference TRBV2 and TRBJ1-5): EPEVTQTPSHQVTQMGQEVILRCVPISNHLYFYWYRQILGQKVEFLVSFYNNEISEKSEIFDDQFSVERPDGSNFTLKIRSTKLEDSAMYFCASSPGGSVYQPQHFGDGTRLSIL.

This sequence joins TRBV30 and TRBJ1-5; TRBD1 might be the D (5 bases). This CDR3 comprises 13 residues. Trimming removed 1 base at V and 4 bases at J, with 8 bases between. Germline V gene data show CDR1 as GTSNPN and CDR2 as SVGIG (reference sequence). The CDR3 sequence: CAWSGQQNQPQHF. DNA for the CDR3: TGTGCCTGGAGTGGACAGCAAAATCAGCCCCAGCATTTT.

In its sample, this clone was seen a few times. This chain links TRBV11-2 with TRBJ2-7, with 7 bases fitting TRBD2. Losses at the gene ends were 4 bases for V and 2 bases for J; bases not matched to a gene: 8. CDR3 size: 15 residues. CDR1 SGHAT and CDR2 FQNNGV come from the germline V gene. The CDR3 sequence: CASSSVAGPAYEQYF. The CDR3 DNA sequence: TGTGCCAGCAGCTCCGTAGCGGGCCCTGCCTACGAGCAGTACTTC. Full variable domain (missing parts from reference TRBV11-2 and TRBJ2-7): EAGVAQSPRYKIIEKRQSVAFWCNPISGHATLYWYQQILGQGPKLLIQFQNNGVVDDSQLPKDRFSAERLKGVDSTLKIQPAKLEDSAVYLCASSSVAGPAYEQYFGPGTRLTVT.

J is TRBJ1-1 and V is TRBV5-6; tentative D call: TRBD1 (6 bases). Germline CDR1 and CDR2: SGHDT and YYEEEE. V was pared by 0 bases and J by 1 base, with 10 bases between. There are 15 residues in the CDR3. The CDR3 here is CASSLGQVSNTEAFF. The CDR3 DNA reads TGTGCCAGCAGCTTGGGACAGGTCTCGAACACTGAAGCTTTCTTT.

This chain links TRBV4-1 with TRBJ2-5, with D perhaps matching TRBD2 (5 bases). This CDR3 comprises 15 residues. V lost 4 bases, J lost 5 bases, and 17 bases lay in between. The germline CDR1 and CDR2 sequences are MGHRA and YSYEKL. CDR3 protein: CASSPPVRGLETQYF. For the CDR3, the DNA is TGCGCCAGCAGCCCTCCCGTCAGAGGGCTGGAGACCCAGTACTTC.

The chain recombines TRBV19 with TRBJ1-5; 7 bases are shared with TRBD1. The V segment lost 5 bases and the J segment 3 bases; nucleotides outside the gene matches: 7. The CDR3 is 15 amino acids. In germline, CDR1 is LNHDA, CDR2 SQIVND (reference sequence). The CDR3 region has the DNA TGTGCCAGTAGTCCCCGGGACAGATCCAATCAGCCCCAGCATTTT. Its protein product is CASSPRDRSNQPQHF.

This chain connects TRBV5-4 to TRBJ2-7, with 12 bases identical to TRBD1. Germline V gives CDR1 SGHNT, CDR2 YYREEE (reference sequence). V lost 7 bases and J lost 7; bases outside the gene matches: 12. CDR3 length equals 15 residues. The CDR3, as DNA: TGTGCCAGCTCGCTTGGGGGGACAGGGGGCCTGGAGCAGTACTTC. Its protein product is CASSLGGTGGLEQYF.

The chain has TRBV6-1 and TRBJ1-2, with no clear D. The CDR3 consists of 14 residues. V lost 1 base and J lost 8, with 14 bases in between. In germline, CDR1 is MNHNS, CDR2 SASEGT. The CDR3 loop reads CASSEVIRDTGYTF. The CDR3 coding sequence is TGTGCCAGCAGTGAAGTTATACGGGATACCGGCTACACCTTC.

V gene TRBV29-1 combines with J gene TRBJ1-4, with D unclear. CDR3 length: 13 residues. V dropped 5 bases and J dropped 0 bases, with 7 bases sitting between them. Germline lookup yields CDR1 SQVTM and CDR2 ANQGSEA. The CDR3 nucleotides are TGCAGCGTTTCGAGGGCAACTAATGAAAAACTGTTTTTT. Protein product: CSVSRATNEKLFF.

This chain connects TRBV19 to TRBJ2-1; 9 bases align to TRBD1. CDR3 length: 14 residues. Germline V CDR1 and CDR2: LNHDA, SQIVND (reference sequence). V gave up 8 bases and J gave up 6 bases; unmatched junction bases: 8. The CDR3 sequence: CASQKGQGANEQFF. CDR3 bases: TGTGCCAGTCAAAAGGGACAGGGTGCCAATGAGCAGTTCTTC. The full variable domain, its missing parts supplied by reference TRBV19 and TRBJ2-1, is DGGITQSPKYLFRKEGQNVTLSCEQNLNHDAMYWYRQDPGQGLRLIYYSQIVNDFQKGDIAEGYSVSREKKESFPLTVTSAQKNPTAFYLCASQKGQGANEQFFGPGTRLTVL.